This T cell receptor (beta chain) was captured by sequencing in a study of blood T cell repertoires in COVID-19. As originally analysed: Counts of nucleated cells, estimated from reference gene primer amplification, were obtained. Some clones are missing from TCRdb's copy, which holds only in-frame ones; the method was immunoSEQ multiplex PCR. For V, J and clone size, that table is used; D and trimming come from the DNA. The table has about 260,000 clones, around nine tenths seen once; the top ten hold about 8.6%. This clone was counted a single time. Germline V lookup: CDR1 LNHDA, CDR2 SQIVND (reference sequence). Trimming at V came to 5 bases and at J to 1 base, leaving 8 bases not matched to a gene. CDR3 length equals 16 residues.

The clonotype comes from a man between 40 and 49 years old with active or convalescent COVID-19. Input material: peripheral blood. The chain uses TRBV19 and TRBJ2-7; the match to TRBD1 covers 10 bases. The CDR3 region is CASSSRDRGNSYEQYF. As DNA, the CDR3 is TGTGCCAGTAGTTCCCGGGACAGGGGAAATTCCTACGAGCAGTACTTC.